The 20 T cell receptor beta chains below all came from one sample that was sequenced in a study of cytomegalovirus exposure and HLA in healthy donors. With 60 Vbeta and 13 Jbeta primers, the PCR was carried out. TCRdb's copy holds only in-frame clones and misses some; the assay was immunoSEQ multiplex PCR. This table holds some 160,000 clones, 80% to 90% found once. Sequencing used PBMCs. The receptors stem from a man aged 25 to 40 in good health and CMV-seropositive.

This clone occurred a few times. This CDR3 is CASSYNGPAEKLFF. The CDR3 DNA reads TGTGCCAGCAGCTACAATGGTCCCGCCGAAAAACTGTTTTTT. This rearrangement joins TRBV5-6 to TRBJ1-4; D unresolved. The germline CDR1 and CDR2 sequences are SGHDT and YYEEEE. The CDR3 runs 14 residues. The V gene lost 3 bases and the J gene lost 8 bases, with 14 bases spanning the gap.

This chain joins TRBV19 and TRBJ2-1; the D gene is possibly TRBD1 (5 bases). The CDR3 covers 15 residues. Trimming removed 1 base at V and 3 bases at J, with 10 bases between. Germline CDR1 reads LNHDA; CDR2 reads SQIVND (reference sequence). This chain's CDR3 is CASSIGGRDYNEQFF. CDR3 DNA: TGTGCCAGTAGTATAGGCGGCAGGGACTACAATGAGCAGTTCTTC.

This CDR3 reads CASSERQGNEQFF. The CDR3 coding sequence is TGTGCCAGCAGTGAACGACAGGGCAATGAGCAGTTCTTC. This sequence joins TRBV6-1 and TRBJ2-1; 7 nucleotides agree with TRBD1. The junction had 1 base not matched to a gene; V was cut back by 2 bases and J by 6 bases. Germline CDR1 is MNHNS and CDR2 is SASEGT. This CDR3 region has 13 residues.

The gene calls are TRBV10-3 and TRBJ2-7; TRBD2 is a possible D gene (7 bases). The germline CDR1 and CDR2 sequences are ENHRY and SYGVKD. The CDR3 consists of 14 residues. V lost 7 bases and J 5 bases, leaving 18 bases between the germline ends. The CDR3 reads CAIMGGRQDDEQYF. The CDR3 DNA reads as TGTGCCATCATGGGGGGGCGGCAAGACGACGAGCAGTACTTC.

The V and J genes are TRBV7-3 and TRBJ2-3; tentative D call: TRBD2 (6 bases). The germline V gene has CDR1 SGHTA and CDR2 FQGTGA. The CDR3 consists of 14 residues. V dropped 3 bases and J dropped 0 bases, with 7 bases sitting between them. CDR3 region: CASSLEGSTDTQYF. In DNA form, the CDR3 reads TGTGCCAGCAGCTTGGAGGGTAGCACAGATACGCAGTATTTT. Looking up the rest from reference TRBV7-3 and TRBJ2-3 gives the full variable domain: GAGVSQTPSNKVTEKGKYVELRCDPISGHTALYWYRQSLGQGPEFLIYFQGTGAADDSGLPNDRFFAVRPEGSVSTLKIQRTERGDSAVYLCASSLEGSTDTQYFGPGTRLTVL.

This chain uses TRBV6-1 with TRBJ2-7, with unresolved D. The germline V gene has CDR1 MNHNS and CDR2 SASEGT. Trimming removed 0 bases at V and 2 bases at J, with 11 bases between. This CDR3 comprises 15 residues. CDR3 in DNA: TGTGCCAGCAGTGAAGCGCTAATGGGCCCCTACGAGCAGTACGTC. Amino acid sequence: CASSEALMGPYEQYV.

The CDR3 DNA sequence: TGCGCCAGCGGCGAGCCCGGGACGGGAGAAAACATTCAGTACTTC. Protein product: CASGEPGTGENIQYF. The rearrangement uses TRBV5-1 and TRBJ2-4; possible D gene TRBD2, 6 bases. The CDR3 runs to 15 residues. Germline V gene lookup returns CDR1 SGHRS and CDR2 YFSETQ. Trimming cost V 7 bases and J 5 bases, with 19 bases left between them.

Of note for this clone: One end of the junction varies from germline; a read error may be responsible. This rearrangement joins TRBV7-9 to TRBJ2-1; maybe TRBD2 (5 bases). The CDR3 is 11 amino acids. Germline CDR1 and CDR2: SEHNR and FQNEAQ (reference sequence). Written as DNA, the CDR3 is TGTTCCAGCGCCGGAGGTACTGAGCAGTTCTTC. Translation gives CSSAGGTEQFF.

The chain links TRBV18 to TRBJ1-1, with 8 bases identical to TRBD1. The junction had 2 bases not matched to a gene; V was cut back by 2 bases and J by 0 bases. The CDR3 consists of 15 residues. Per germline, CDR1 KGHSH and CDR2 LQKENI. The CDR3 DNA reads TGTGCCAGCTCACCAGGGACAGGCATGAACACTGAAGCTTTCTTT. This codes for CASSPGTGMNTEAFF.

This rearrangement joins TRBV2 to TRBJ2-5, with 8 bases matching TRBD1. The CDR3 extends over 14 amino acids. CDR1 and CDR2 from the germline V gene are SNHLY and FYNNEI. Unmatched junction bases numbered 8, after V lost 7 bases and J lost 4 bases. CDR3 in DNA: TGTGCCAGCAACGGACAGGGAATAAGAGAGACCCAGTACTTC. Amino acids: CASNGQGIRETQYF.

CDR3 amino acids: CASSQSRAIPNEQFF. The CDR3 DNA sequence: TGCGCCAGCAGCCAAAGTAGAGCCATACCCAATGAGCAGTTCTTC. The J gene is TRBJ2-1, the V gene TRBV4-3; D remains unclear. This CDR3 region has 15 residues. CDR1 and CDR2 from the germline V gene are LGHNA and YSLEER. Between the trimmed V and J ends, which lost 2 bases and 6 bases, there was a span of 14 bases.

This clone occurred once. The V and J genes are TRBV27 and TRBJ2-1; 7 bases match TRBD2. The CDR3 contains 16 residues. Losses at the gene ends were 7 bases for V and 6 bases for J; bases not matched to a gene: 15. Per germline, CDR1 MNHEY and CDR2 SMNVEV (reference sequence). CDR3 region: CASTPWGQRGPNEQFF. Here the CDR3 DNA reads TGTGCCAGCACCCCTTGGGGCCAGCGGGGTCCCAATGAGCAGTTCTTC.

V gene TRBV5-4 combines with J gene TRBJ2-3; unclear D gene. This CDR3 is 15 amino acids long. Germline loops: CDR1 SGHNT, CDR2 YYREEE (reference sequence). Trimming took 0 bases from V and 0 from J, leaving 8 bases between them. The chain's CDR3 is CASSLEVTSTDTQYF. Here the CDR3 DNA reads TGTGCCAGCAGCTTGGAAGTTACTAGCACAGATACGCAGTATTTT.

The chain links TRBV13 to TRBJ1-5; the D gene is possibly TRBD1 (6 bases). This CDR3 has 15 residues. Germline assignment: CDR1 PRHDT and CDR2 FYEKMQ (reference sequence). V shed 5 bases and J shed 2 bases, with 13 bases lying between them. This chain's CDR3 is CASSASGVGNQPQHF. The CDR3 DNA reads TGTGCCAGCAGCGCCTCAGGGGTGGGCAATCAGCCCCAGCATTTT.

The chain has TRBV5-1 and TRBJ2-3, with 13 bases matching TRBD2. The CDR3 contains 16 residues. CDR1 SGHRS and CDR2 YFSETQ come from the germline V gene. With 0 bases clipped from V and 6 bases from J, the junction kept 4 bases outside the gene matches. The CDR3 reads CASSLDMTSGGDTQYF. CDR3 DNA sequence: TGCGCCAGCAGCTTGGACATGACTAGCGGGGGGGATACGCAGTATTTT.

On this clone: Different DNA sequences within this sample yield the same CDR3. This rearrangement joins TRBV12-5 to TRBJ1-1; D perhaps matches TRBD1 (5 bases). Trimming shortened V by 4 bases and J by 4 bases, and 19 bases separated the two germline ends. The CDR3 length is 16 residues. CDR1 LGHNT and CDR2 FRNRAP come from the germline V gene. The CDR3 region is CASGSPRQGSGTEAFF. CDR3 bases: TGTGCTAGTGGTTCCCCCCGCCAGGGATCTGGCACTGAAGCTTTCTTT.

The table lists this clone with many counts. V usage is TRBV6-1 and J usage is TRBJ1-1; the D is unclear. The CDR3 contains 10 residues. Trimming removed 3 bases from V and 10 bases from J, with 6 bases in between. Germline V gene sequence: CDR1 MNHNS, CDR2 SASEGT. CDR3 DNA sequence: TGTGCCAGCAGTGACCTCGGAGCTTTCTTT. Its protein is CASSDLGAFF.

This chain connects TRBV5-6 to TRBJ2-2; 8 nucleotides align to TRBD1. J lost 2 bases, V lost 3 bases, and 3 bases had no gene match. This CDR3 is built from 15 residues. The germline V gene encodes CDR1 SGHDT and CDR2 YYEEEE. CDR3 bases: TGTGCCAGCAGCTCCAGGGGGCCTAACACCGGGGAGCTGTTTTTT. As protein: CASSSRGPNTGELFF.

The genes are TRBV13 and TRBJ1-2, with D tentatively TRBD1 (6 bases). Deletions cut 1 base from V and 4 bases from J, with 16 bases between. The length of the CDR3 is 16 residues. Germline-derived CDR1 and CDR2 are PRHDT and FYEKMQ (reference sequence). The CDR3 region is CASSLELQQGGYGYTF. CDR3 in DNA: TGTGCCAGCAGCTTAGAGTTACAACAGGGCGGCTATGGCTACACCTTC. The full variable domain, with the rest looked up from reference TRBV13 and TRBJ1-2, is AAGVIQSPRHLIKEKRETATLKCYPIPRHDTVYWYQQGPGQDPQFLISFYEKMQSDKGSIPDRFSAQQFSDYHSELNMSSLELGDSALYFCASSLELQQGGYGYTFGSGTRLTVV.

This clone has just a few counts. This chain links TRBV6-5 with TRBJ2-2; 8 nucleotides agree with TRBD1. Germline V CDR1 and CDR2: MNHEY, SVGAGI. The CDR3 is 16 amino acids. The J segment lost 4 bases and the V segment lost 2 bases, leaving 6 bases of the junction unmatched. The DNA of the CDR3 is TGTGCCAGCAGTTACGATCCAGGGGGCTTCACCGGGGAGCTGTTTTTT. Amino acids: CASSYDPGGFTGELFF.